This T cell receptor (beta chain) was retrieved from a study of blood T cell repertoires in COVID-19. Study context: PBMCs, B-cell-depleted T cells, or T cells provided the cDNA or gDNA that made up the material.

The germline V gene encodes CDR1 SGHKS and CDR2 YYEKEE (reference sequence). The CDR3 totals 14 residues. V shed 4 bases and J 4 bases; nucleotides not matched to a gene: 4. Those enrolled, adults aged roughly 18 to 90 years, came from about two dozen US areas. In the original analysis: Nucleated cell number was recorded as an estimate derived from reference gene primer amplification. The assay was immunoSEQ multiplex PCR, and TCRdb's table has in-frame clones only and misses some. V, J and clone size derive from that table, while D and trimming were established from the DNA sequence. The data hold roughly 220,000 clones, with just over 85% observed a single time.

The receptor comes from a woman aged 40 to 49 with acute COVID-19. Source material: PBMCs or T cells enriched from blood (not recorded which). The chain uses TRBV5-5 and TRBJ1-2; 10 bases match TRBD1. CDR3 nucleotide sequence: TGTGCCAGCAGCCGGGACAGGGGCGGCTATGGCTACACCTTC. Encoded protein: CASSRDRGGYGYTF. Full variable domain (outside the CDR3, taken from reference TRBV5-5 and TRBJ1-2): DAGVTQSPTHLIKTRGQQVTLRCSPISGHKSVSWYQQVLGQGPQFIFQYYEKEERGRGNFPDRFSARQFPNYSSELNVNALLLGDSALYLCASSRDRGGYGYTFGSGTRLTVV.